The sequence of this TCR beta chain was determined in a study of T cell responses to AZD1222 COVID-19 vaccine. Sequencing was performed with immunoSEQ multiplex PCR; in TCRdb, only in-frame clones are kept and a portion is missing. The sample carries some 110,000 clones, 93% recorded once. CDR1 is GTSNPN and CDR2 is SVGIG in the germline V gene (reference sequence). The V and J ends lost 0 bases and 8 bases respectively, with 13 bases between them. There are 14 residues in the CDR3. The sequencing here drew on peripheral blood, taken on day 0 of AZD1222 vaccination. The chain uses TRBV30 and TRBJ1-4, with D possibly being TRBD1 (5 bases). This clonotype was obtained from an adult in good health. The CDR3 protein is CAWSVWGKYEKLFF. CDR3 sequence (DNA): TGTGCCTGGAGTGTCTGGGGGAAGTACGAAAAACTGTTTTTT.